These 3 T cell receptor beta chains were all obtained from the same sample, sequenced in a study of T-cell memory formation after mild COVID-19. TCRdb used MiXCR to reprocess the 5' RACE reads, holding one entry per CDR3 protein. Of around 310,000 distinct CDR3 sequences listed, 20% to 25% are singletons. The source material was PBMCs or a T cell subset sorted from them (not recorded which). These receptors were collected from a man aged 18-30 years who had mild COVID-19 (a few samples of this study predate the infection). Cell type and time point are not known.

The rearrangement uses TRBV6-6 and TRBJ2-7; D uncertain. Trimming shortened V by 7 bases and J by 2 bases, and 9 bases separated the two germline ends. The CDR3 has 12 residues. Germline V lookup: CDR1 MNHNY, CDR2 SVGAGI (reference sequence). This chain's CDR3 is CASTMTTYEQYF. The CDR3 coding sequence is TGTGCCAGCACCATGACGACCTACGAGCAGTACTTC.

The gene calls are TRBV28 and TRBJ2-7; D not certain. The CDR3 spans 14 residues. Germline V gives CDR1 MDHEN, CDR2 SYDVKM. V lost 4 bases and J lost 0, with 10 bases in between. CDR3 sequence (DNA): TGTGCCAGCAGTTCCCCCTCGCGCTCCTACGAGCAGTACGTC. Amino acids: CASSSPSRSYEQYV.

A word on this clonotype: One end of the junction varies from germline; a read error may be responsible. The gene calls are TRBV7-7 and TRBJ2-1; the D gene is possibly TRBD2 (6 bases). This CDR3 spans 15 amino acids. Germline CDR1 is SSHAT and CDR2 is FNYEAQ (reference sequence). Here the CDR3 DNA reads TGTGCTAGCAGCCGCGTGGATAGCGGCTACAATGAGCAGTTCTTC. This encodes CASSRVDSGYNEQFF.